Here is one TCR beta chain with its context. Its target is unknown. This sample was taken from a study of graft-versus-host responses after intestinal transplantation. Study conclusions and caveats: After transplant, early declines in HvG clones were associated with peak levels of circulating GvH clones.

Libraries were prepared by immunoSEQ multiplex PCR; TCRdb keeps only in-frame clonotypes and omits some of them. Among fewer than 55,000 clones listed, approximately 96% were seen once. Germline values: CDR1 MNHNS, CDR2 SASEGT. V dropped 3 bases and J dropped 9 bases, with 6 bases sitting between them. The CDR3 contains 11 residues. The receptor was derived from a human donor who was the organ donor for an intestinal transplant. The sequenced sample was unstimulated CD8+ T cells sorted from spleen or lymph node cells, obtained before transplant. The genes are TRBV6-1 and TRBJ2-1; D is possibly TRBD2 (5 bases). The CDR3 coding sequence is TGTGCCAGCAGTGAGGCGGGTGAGCAGTTCTTC. It encodes CASSEAGEQFF.